This T cell receptor beta chain was retrieved from a study of blood T cells in healthy people across ages. Study-wide findings and caveats: In these data, TCR beta diversity tracked strongly with naive T cell percentage. Naive CD4+ cells and diversity were both higher in long-lived donors than in aged donors.

The CDR3 is 17 amino acids. Trimming took off 5 bases at V and 0 bases at J, with 20 bases between the two ends. Germline CDR1 reads MDHEN; CDR2 reads SYDVKM. Only a few counts were recorded for this clonotype. The antigen is unknown. Collection of ten milliliters of peripheral blood was performed for each donor. Then a second PCR, running about 7 to 11 cycles, was carried out with a sample-barcoded 5' primer and a J-beta primer mix. TCRdb analysed the 5' RACE reads with MiXCR anew, one entry per CDR3 protein. The data contain about 1.6 million distinct CDR3 sequences, about 32% of them singletons. This receptor was obtained from a woman in her thirties in good health. Sequenced material: blood. The rearrangement joins TRBV28 to TRBJ2-7; D ambiguous. This CDR3 reads CASSPRRHLVGSYEQYF. The CDR3 DNA sequence: TGTGCCAGCAGTCCCCGTAGGCACCTTGTTGGCTCCTACGAGCAGTACTTC.